This T cell receptor beta chain was sequenced in a study of regulatory T cells in long-lasting Graves disease. This clonotype was detected many times. Arm-PCR with iRepertoire HTBI primers amplified the CDR3 regions for these TCR beta libraries. TCRdb analysed the multiplex PCR reads with MiXCR anew, one entry per CDR3 protein. This table has about 540,000 distinct CDR3 sequences, 13% appearing once. CDR1 and CDR2 from the germline V gene are GTSNPN and SVGIG (reference sequence). CDR3 length equals 12 residues. V was clipped by 3 bases and J by 7 bases, with 10 bases between them. Time point of the sample: newly diagnosed GD, antithyroid drugs for less than 3 months. PBMC-extracted RNA yielded the TCR library. These same records also appear under a second study, on T cells in Graves' hyperthyroidism and ophthalmopathy.

The chain is built from TRBV30 and TRBJ1-5; D may be TRBD1 (6 bases). The sequencing here drew on peripheral blood mononuclear cells (PBMCs), taken at new diagnosis, from a patient treated with antithyroid drugs. The receptor was isolated from a man under 40 with Graves disease. The CDR3, as DNA: TGTGCCTGGAGCCTACAGGGCCAGCCCCAGCATTTT. As protein: CAWSLQGQPQHF.